This record looks at one T cell receptor (beta chain) sequence and its context. Its target is unknown. Germline V gene lookup returns CDR1 SGHAT and CDR2 FQNNGV. The V gene lost 1 base and the J gene lost 8 bases, with 14 bases spanning the gap. This CDR3 is 14 amino acids long. This specimen comes from a study of CD8+ T cells in alopecia areata. Overall study findings and caveats: Lesional tissue from the scalp (especially in alopecia totalis/universalis) showed higher clonality than normal scalp. Scalp sample data also include resident alphabeta T cells from normal skin.

Treatment indicated: oral pan-JAK inhibitor, 5-10 mg twice daily. cDNA serving as the sequencing template came from extracted, reverse transcribed RNA. TCRdb's table, derived via immunoSEQ multiplex PCR, lists solely in-frame clones and lacks some. In the table there are roughly 220,000 clones, approximately 72% of which are singletons. This sequence joins TRBV11-2 and TRBJ1-2, with D possibly TRBD1 on 6 matching bases. This clonotype was sampled from a human donor with alopecia areata. The sample here was CD4+ T cells sorted from blood, taken at week 44, from a patient treated with tofacitinib. CDR3: CASSLGPGGAGYTF. DNA for the CDR3: TGTGCCAGCAGCTTAGGTCCCGGGGGCGCGGGCTACACCTTC.